The source of this T cell receptor (beta chain) is a study of response to subunit inactivated influenza vaccine. Study conclusions and caveats: Authors suggested seasonal influenza vaccinations each recruit few new T cells.

Each CDR3 protein is one row after TCRdb ran MiXCR on the RT-PCR reads. In the table there are 600,000 to 850,000 distinct CDR3 sequences, about 14% of which are singletons. This clonotype occurred many times. What it binds is not known. CDR1 is MDHEN and CDR2 is SYDVKM in the germline V gene. This CDR3 comprises 12 residues. V lost 7 bases, J lost 6 bases, and 13 bases lay in between. Sample: PBMCs from blood, taken approximately 15 days before vaccination. V usage is TRBV28 and J usage is TRBJ2-7; no clear D gene. The TCR was taken from a man aged 50 to 60 who received an inactivated influenza vaccine. The CDR3: CASNLLTGEQYF. DNA for the CDR3: TGTGCCAGCAACCTCCTGACGGGCGAGCAGTACTTC.